This T cell receptor beta chain was identified in a study of T cell repertoires in cytomegalovirus infection. Study context: It was recently identified HLA-C-restricted and well-studied HLA-B-restricted CMV epitopes that the study used.

Germline values: CDR1 LGHNA, CDR2 YNFKEQ. This CDR3 comprises 20 residues. The V and J ends lost 1 base and 4 bases, in that order; junction bases with no gene match: 10. As to this clonotype: Antigen specificity is unknown.

General study results and limits: The ex vivo response was dominated by HLA-C-restricted CMV-specific TCR beta clonotypes.

Each CDR3 protein gets one entry after TCRdb re-called the reads with MiXCR. Of about 83,000 distinct CDR3 sequences listed, roughly 25% were seen once; the top ten hold approximately 51%. Sequences were derived from CD8+ T cells from cultured PBMCs, sampled from culture after CMV antigen stimulation. The chain has TRBV4-2 and TRBJ2-1; TRBD2 matches 16 bases. This clonotype was sampled from a human donor in good health (CMV status not recorded). Some clones in this sample may be carry-over from other donors' samples. The CDR3 is CASSQVPGTSGRALYNEQFF. Written as DNA, the CDR3 is TGTGCCAGCAGCCAAGTGCCCGGGACTAGCGGGAGGGCCCTATACAATGAGCAGTTCTTC.